Below, 10 T cell receptor beta chains from the same sample are listed, as sequenced in a study of metastatic and nonmetastatic thyroid tumors. No patient received treatment before thyroid surgery. TCRdb redid the clone calls on the PCR reads using MiXCR. The sample has more than 25,000 clones; roughly 25% are singletons. The sample comprised blood. The receptors shown here come from a female donor with papillary thyroid cancer or a benign thyroid nodule (not recorded which). Some clones in this sample may be carry-over from other donors' samples.

This clone is medium-sized within its sample. The CDR3 sequence: CASSEAEGAGGYTF. In DNA form, the CDR3 reads TGTGCCAGCAGTGAAGCGGAGGGGGCAGGCGGCTACACCTTC. This chain uses TRBV2 with TRBJ1-2; 7 bases agree with TRBD1. V dropped 0 bases and J dropped 8; count of bases not matched to a gene: 6. CDR1 and CDR2 from the germline V gene are SNHLY and FYNNEI. The CDR3 length is 14 residues.

This clone qualifies as medium-sized. This chain links TRBV6-2 or TRBV6-3 with TRBJ2-6; D is unresolved. The CDR3 has 12 amino acids. CDR1 is MNHEY, CDR2 SVGEGT, per germline. V gave up 6 bases and J gave up 4 bases, with 4 bases separating them. CDR3 sequence: CASRIGANVLTF. The CDR3 DNA reads as TGTGCCAGCAGGATAGGGGCCAACGTCCTGACTTTC.

V is TRBV7-2 and J is TRBJ2-2; 7 bases agree with TRBD1. The trim removed 5 bases at V and 6 bases at J, leaving 6 bases unmatched. Germline CDR1 reads SGHTA; CDR2 reads FQGNSA. This CDR3 is 14 amino acids long. The CDR3 bases are TGTGCCAGCAGCCCCTCGAGGGGGCCCGGGGAGCTGTTTTTT. Translation gives CASSPSRGPGELFF.

This clone counts as medium-sized (0.01 to 0.1%). Here the CDR3 reads CASSERGGSEYEQFF. CDR3 in DNA: TGTGCCAGCAGTGAACGAGGGGGGAGTGAGTATGAGCAGTTCTTC. V and J are TRBV6-1 and TRBJ2-1, with D perhaps matching TRBD1 or TRBD2 (6 bases each). Germline-derived CDR1 and CDR2 are MNHNS and SASEGT. The CDR3 is 15 amino acids. V shed 2 bases and J shed 8 bases, with 16 bases lying between them.

This chain uses TRBV2 with TRBJ1-6; D remains unclear. The germline CDR1 and CDR2 sequences are SNHLY and FYNNEI. CDR3 length equals 12 residues. V was trimmed by 1 base and J by 12 bases, leaving 7 bases between them. The CDR3 protein is CASSEERGPLHF. CDR3 coding DNA: TGTGCCAGCAGTGAAGAGCGGGGACCCCTCCACTTT.

A remark on this clone: A much more abundant neighbour one base away suggests this may be a read error. This chain joins TRBV11-3 and TRBJ2-2; either TRBD1 or TRBD2 may supply D (5 bases each). This CDR3 has 14 amino acids. Per germline, CDR1 SGHNT and CDR2 YENEEA. This CDR3 reads CASCRDLITGEPFF. Here the CDR3 DNA reads TGTGCCAGCTGCCGGGACCTCATCACCGGGGAGCCGTTTTTT.

A few counts support this clone. At one end the junction does not follow the germline gene, possibly because of a read error. The chain couples TRBV6-1 to TRBJ2-2, with D unclear. This CDR3 has 14 amino acids. Looked up from germline, CDR1 is MNHNS and CDR2 is SASEGT. CDR3 region: CASRPWVNTGELFF. In DNA form, the CDR3 reads TGTGCCAGCAGACCGTGGGTTAACACCGGTGAGCTGTTTTTT.

This sequence joins TRBV5-1 and TRBJ2-5; D possibly corresponds to TRBD1 (5 bases). V was shortened by 7 bases and J by 5 bases, with 9 bases between the two germline ends. Germline assignment: CDR1 SGHRS and CDR2 YFSETQ. CDR3 length: 11 residues. The CDR3: CASGSGETQYF. The CDR3, as DNA: TGCGCCAGCGGATCAGGGGAGACCCAGTACTTC.

There are a few counts of this clone. Without the conserved terminal phenylalanine or tryptophan, this CDR3 likely stems from a read error. The chain combines TRBV7-2 with TRBJ1-6; D remains ambiguous. V gave up 1 base and J gave up 9 bases, with 4 bases separating them. The V gene's germline CDR1 is SGHTA and CDR2 FQGNSA. CDR3 length: 12 residues. The CDR3: CASSLGGSPLHL. Here the CDR3 DNA reads TGTGCCAGCAGCTTAGGTGGTTCACCCCTCCACCTT.

V and J are TRBV20-1 and TRBJ2-7, with D possibly matching TRBD1 (6 bases). Deletions cut 6 bases from V and 4 bases from J, with 10 bases between. From germline, CDR1 is DFQATT and CDR2 SNEGSKA (reference sequence). CDR3 length equals 11 residues. CDR3 region: CSAGTGYEQYF. The CDR3 DNA reads TGCAGTGCGGGTACAGGGTACGAGCAGTACTTC.